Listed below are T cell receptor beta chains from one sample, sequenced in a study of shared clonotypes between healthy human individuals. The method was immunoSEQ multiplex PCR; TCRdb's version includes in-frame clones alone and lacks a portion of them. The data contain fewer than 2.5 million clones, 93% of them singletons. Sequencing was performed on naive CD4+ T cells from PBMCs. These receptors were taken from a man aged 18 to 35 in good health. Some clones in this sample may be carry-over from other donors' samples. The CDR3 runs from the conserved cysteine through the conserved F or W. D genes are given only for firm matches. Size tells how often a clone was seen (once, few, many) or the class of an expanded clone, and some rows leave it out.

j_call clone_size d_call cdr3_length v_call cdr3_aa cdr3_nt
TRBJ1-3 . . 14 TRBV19 CATRFGVVGNTIYF TGTGCCACACGATTTGGGGTGGTAGGAAACACCATATATTTT
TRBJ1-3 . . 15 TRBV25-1 CASSEGTFSGNTIYF TGTGCCAGCAGTGAAGGCACGTTCTCTGGAAACACCATATATTTT
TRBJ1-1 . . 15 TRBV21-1 CASTPYRRWVTEAFF TGTGCCAGCACCCCCTATAGGAGGTGGGTCACTGAAGCTTTCTTT
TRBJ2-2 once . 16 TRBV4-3 CASSQDPFVGAGELFF TGCGCCAGCAGCCAAGATCCCTTTGTGGGGGCCGGGGAGCTGTTTTTT
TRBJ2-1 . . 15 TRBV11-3 CASSLSLASYNEQFF TGTGCCAGCAGCTTAAGCCTAGCGTCGTACAATGAGCAGTTCTTC
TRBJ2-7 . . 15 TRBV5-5 CASSLGGAKWGEQYF TGTGCCAGCAGCTTGGGAGGGGCGAAATGGGGCGAGCAGTACTTC
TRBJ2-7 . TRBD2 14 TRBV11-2 CASSLFPSGNEQYF TGTGCCAGCAGCTTATTCCCTAGCGGGAACGAGCAGTACTTC
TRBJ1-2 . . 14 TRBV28 CASSLELGAYGYTF TGTGCCAGCAGTTTAGAGTTGGGGGCCTATGGCTACACCTTC
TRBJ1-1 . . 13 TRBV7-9 CASSLTTGHEAFF TGTGCCAGCAGCTTAACGACAGGTCATGAAGCTTTCTTT
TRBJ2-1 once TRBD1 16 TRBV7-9 CASSLEGALPLAEQFF TGTGCCAGCAGCTTAGAGGGGGCCCTCCCACTGGCTGAGCAGTTCTTC
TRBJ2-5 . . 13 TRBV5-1 CASSLVGLETQYF TGCGCCAGCAGCTTGGTAGGGTTGGAGACCCAGTACTTC
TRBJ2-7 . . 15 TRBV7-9 CASSSGTRGRGEQYF TGTGCCAGCAGCTCCGGGACTCGGGGGCGTGGCGAGCAGTACTTC
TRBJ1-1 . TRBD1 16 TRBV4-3 CASSHGQGLMGTEAFF TGCGCCAGCAGCCACGGACAGGGGCTTATGGGCACTGAAGCTTTCTTT
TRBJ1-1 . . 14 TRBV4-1 CASSQGQMNTEAFF TGCGCCAGCAGCCAAGGACAGATGAACACTGAAGCTTTCTTT
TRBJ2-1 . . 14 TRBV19 CATRWSTGKNEQFF TGTGCCACCCGTTGGTCGACGGGGAAAAATGAGCAGTTCTTC
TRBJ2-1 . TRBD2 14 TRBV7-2 CASSFGTSSNEQFF TGTGCCAGCAGCTTCGGGACTAGCAGTAATGAGCAGTTCTTC
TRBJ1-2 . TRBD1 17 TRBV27 CASSFAHRDRGNYGYTF TGTGCCAGCAGTTTCGCCCACCGGGACAGGGGGAACTATGGCTACACCTTC
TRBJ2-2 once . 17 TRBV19 CATLPSSRAGDTGELFF TGTGCCACCCTACCGTCGAGCCGGGCAGGGGACACCGGGGAGCTGTTTTTT
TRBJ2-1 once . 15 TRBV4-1 CASSQVRVKVVEQFF TGCGCCAGCAGCCAAGTGAGGGTAAAGGTAGTTGAGCAGTTCTTC
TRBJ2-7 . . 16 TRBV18 CASSGSLRRGRVEQYF TGTGCCAGCTCAGGCTCTTTGAGGCGGGGACGGGTCGAGCAGTACTTC
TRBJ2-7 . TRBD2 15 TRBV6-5 CASSYSGLANGEQYF TGTGCCAGCAGTTACTCGGGACTAGCTAATGGGGAGCAGTACTTC
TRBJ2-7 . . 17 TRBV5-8 CASSLPGSGHPSYEQYF TGTGCCAGCAGCTTGCCTGGATCGGGACACCCGTCCTACGAGCAGTACTTC
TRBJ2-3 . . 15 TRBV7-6 CASSSLAERTDTQYF TGTGCCAGCAGCTCCCTAGCCGAACGCACAGATACGCAGTATTTT
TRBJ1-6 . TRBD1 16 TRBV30 CAWSRTGNSYNSPLHF TGTGCCTGGAGTCGGACAGGGAACTCCTATAATTCACCCCTCCACTTT
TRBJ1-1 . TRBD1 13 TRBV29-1 CSVMGQPNTEAFF TGCAGCGTTATGGGACAGCCGAACACTGAAGCTTTCTTT
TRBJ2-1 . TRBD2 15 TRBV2 CASRPQRESYNEQFF TGTGCCAGCAGGCCCCAGCGGGAGTCCTACAATGAGCAGTTCTTC
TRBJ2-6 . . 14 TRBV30 CAWSPFTGTNVLTF TGTGCCTGGAGTCCGTTCACAGGTACCAACGTCCTGACTTTC
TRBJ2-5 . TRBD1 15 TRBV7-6 CASSAGTVGEETQYF TGTGCCAGCAGCGCCGGGACAGTGGGGGAAGAGACCCAGTACTTC